The 29 T cell receptor beta chains reported below all come from one sample, sequenced in a study of TIL therapy for anti-PD-1-resistant metastatic lung cancer. Noted time point: pre-treatment sample, taken before nivolumab and TIL therapy. The immunoSEQ assay was v3. Here immunoSEQ multiplex PCR was the method, and the copy in TCRdb shows in-frame clones only, minus some. This repertoire shows 36,000 or so clones, around 67% found once; its top ten account for about 6%. The sequencing here drew on blood, taken at baseline. The receptors were gathered from a person between 25 and 79 years old with non-small cell lung cancer.

CDR3 nucleotides: TGTGCCACCGGAGGGGGGACAGGCTCCTACGAGCAGTACTTC. Translated, it gives CATGGGTGSYEQYF. The V gene is TRBV10-3, the J gene TRBJ2-7; 8 bases line up with TRBD1. Trimming cost V 10 bases and J 0 bases; bases outside gene matches: 8. The CDR3 consists of 14 residues. Germline assignment: CDR1 ENHRY and CDR2 SYGVKD.

This chain joins TRBV7-8 and TRBJ2-7; TRBD2 matches at 9 bases. This CDR3 is built from 15 residues. V lost 4 bases to trimming and J lost 0 bases; unmatched junction nucleotides: 4. CDR1 is SGHVS, CDR2 FQNEAQ, per germline. As DNA, the CDR3 is TGTGCCAGCAGCTCCTTAGCGGGGGTCTCCTACGAGCAGTACTTC. Translating it yields CASSSLAGVSYEQYF.

The rearrangement uses TRBV14 and TRBJ1-4; no reliable D call. V was trimmed by 0 bases and J by 0 bases, leaving 8 bases between them. The germline V gene encodes CDR1 SGHDN and CDR2 FVKESK. This CDR3 comprises 16 residues. The CDR3 coding sequence is TGTGCCAGCAGCCAAGAATGGACTGCAACTAATGAAAAACTGTTTTTT. It translates to CASSQEWTATNEKLFF.

This clone was seen a few times. J is TRBJ1-3 and V is TRBV9; D remains unclear. Trimming stripped 0 bases from V and 4 bases from J, with 8 bases between. Germline CDR1 SGDLS, CDR2 YYNGEE. The CDR3 extends over 14 amino acids. CDR3 sequence (DNA): TGTGCCAGCAGCGTAGGAACATACGGAAACACCATATATTTT. This encodes CASSVGTYGNTIYF.

The rearrangement links TRBV18 to TRBJ2-3, with TRBD2 identical over 8 bases. V lost 4 bases, J lost 2 bases, and 11 bases stayed unmatched. There are 17 residues in the CDR3. CDR1 KGHSH and CDR2 LQKENI come from the germline V gene. CDR3 sequence reads: CASSLKLLADYTDTQYF. DNA for the CDR3: TGTGCCAGCTCACTGAAGCTACTAGCGGATTACACAGATACGCAGTATTTT.

The CDR3 reads CASSGNRAKETQYF. CDR3 nucleotides: TGTGCCAGCAGTGGCAATAGGGCGAAAGAGACCCAGTACTTC. This chain joins TRBV2 and TRBJ2-5; D call uncertain. V dropped 4 bases and J dropped 3 bases, with 12 bases sitting between them. Germline CDR1 is SNHLY and CDR2 is FYNNEI. This CDR3 spans 14 amino acids.

This clone occurred a few times. The genes are TRBV6-6 and TRBJ2-7; TRBD2 matches 10 bases. The CDR3 contains 14 residues. Germline V gene data show CDR1 as MNHNY and CDR2 as SVGAGI (reference sequence). J gave up 1 base and V 3 bases, and 0 bases lay outside the gene matches. CDR3 nucleotides: TGTGCCAGCAGTTATAGCGGGGGGTCCTACGAGCAGTACTTC. It yields the protein CASSYSGGSYEQYF.

This clone was counted a few times. J is TRBJ1-5 and V is TRBV7-2; TRBD1 agrees at 10 bases. The germline gives CDR1 SGHTA, CDR2 FQGNSA. Germline trimming cut 1 base from V and 5 bases from J; bases unmatched to any gene: 5. The CDR3 has 16 amino acids. Here the CDR3 reads CASSLGGTGVYQPQHF. Written as DNA, the CDR3 is TGTGCCAGCAGCTTAGGCGGGACAGGGGTTTATCAGCCCCAGCATTTT.

This chain joins TRBV7-6 and TRBJ2-7; perhaps TRBD1 as D (6 bases). Germline lookup yields CDR1 SGHVS and CDR2 FNYEAQ. The CDR3 is 13 amino acids. V shed 5 bases and J shed 3 bases, with 11 bases lying between them. CDR3 coding DNA: TGTGCCAGCAGCCCAGGGGTTGGCTACGAGCAGTACTTC. Protein: CASSPGVGYEQYF.

This clone was seen a few times. The chain recombines TRBV19 with TRBJ1-5, with D tentatively TRBD1 (6 bases). V lost 3 bases and J 3 bases, leaving 9 bases between the germline ends. This CDR3 spans 14 amino acids. The germline V gene encodes CDR1 LNHDA and CDR2 SQIVND (reference sequence). CDR3: CASSIRGTNQPQHF. In DNA, the CDR3 is TGTGCCAGTAGTATCAGGGGCACCAATCAGCCCCAGCATTTT.

This clone appeared once. The rearrangement joins TRBV6-5 to TRBJ2-7; tentatively, D is TRBD2 (5 bases). Trimming removed 0 bases at V and 0 bases at J, with 12 bases between. The germline gives CDR1 MNHEY, CDR2 SVGAGI. The CDR3 loop spans 16 amino acids. The CDR3 here is CASSYSSATTSYEQYF. CDR3 nucleotide sequence: TGTGCCAGCAGTTACTCGAGCGCGACTACCTCCTACGAGCAGTACTTC.

V gene TRBV10-1 combines with J gene TRBJ2-7, with TRBD1 as a possible D gene (5 bases). This CDR3 contains 17 residues. Germline V gene sequence: CDR1 WNHNN, CDR2 SYGVQD (reference sequence). Trimming cost V 4 bases and J 5 bases, with 24 bases left between them. The CDR3 nucleotides read TGCGCCAGCAGTGGGGGCCTCCGTTCTCGAGTTCGAGACGAGCAGTACTTC. Protein: CASSGGLRSRVRDEQYF.

The chain couples TRBV5-1 to TRBJ1-6, with D possibly matching TRBD1 (6 bases). The length of the CDR3 is 16 residues. Trimming stripped 0 bases from V and 7 bases from J, with 14 bases between. The germline V gene encodes CDR1 SGHRS and CDR2 YFSETQ. The CDR3 nucleotides are TGCGCCAGCAGCTTGGTCCGGGGGGGCAACAATTCACCCCTCCACTTT. Translation: CASSLVRGGNNSPLHF.

V and J are TRBV28 and TRBJ2-7; 7 positions match TRBD2. Germline-derived CDR1 and CDR2 are MDHEN and SYDVKM. Trimming took 2 bases from V and 0 from J; bases not matched to a gene: 4. This CDR3 contains 15 residues. The CDR3 nucleotides are TGTGCCAGCAGTTTAAGCGCTAGCGGCTCCTACGAGCAGTACTTC. Its protein is CASSLSASGSYEQYF.

The chain employs TRBV27 and TRBJ1-3, with a possible D match to TRBD1 (6 bases). V lost 5 bases and J 3 bases, leaving 14 bases between the germline ends. CDR1 and CDR2 (germline): MNHEY, SMNVEV (reference sequence). This CDR3 has 15 amino acids. CDR3 DNA: TGTGCCAGCAGTCTAACAGGGTTGGGTGGAAACACCATATATTTT. This codes for CASSLTGLGGNTIYF.

The chain is built from TRBV27 and TRBJ1-6; D may be TRBD1 (5 bases). Germline loops: CDR1 MNHEY, CDR2 SMNVEV (reference sequence). CDR3 size: 16 residues. Trimming stripped 3 bases from V and 0 bases from J, with 9 bases between. The CDR3: CASSFTGNSYNSPLHF. As DNA, the CDR3 is TGTGCCAGCAGTTTTACAGGAAACTCCTATAATTCACCCCTCCACTTT.

The CDR3 spells CASSVGVWASGKETQYF. The CDR3 DNA sequence: TGTGCCAGCAGCGTGGGAGTCTGGGCTAGCGGAAAAGAGACCCAGTACTTC. The J gene is TRBJ2-5, the V gene TRBV9, with 7 bases aligning to TRBD2. Germline values: CDR1 SGDLS, CDR2 YYNGEE. This CDR3 spans 17 amino acids. V gave up 2 bases and J gave up 3 bases; unmatched junction bases: 13.

The chain joins TRBV5-1 to TRBJ2-1; 9 nucleotides line up with TRBD1. The CDR3 runs 15 residues. V dropped 7 bases and J dropped 6; count of bases not matched to a gene: 11. Germline V gene data show CDR1 as SGHRS and CDR2 as YFSETQ. The CDR3 region is CASQQGTGRGNEQFF. The CDR3 DNA reads as TGCGCCAGCCAACAGGGGACAGGGAGGGGCAATGAGCAGTTCTTC.

The chain couples TRBV27 to TRBJ2-7; TRBD2 is a possible D gene (5 bases). This CDR3 contains 15 residues. Trimming left V 9 bases short and J 0 bases short, with 18 bases between. CDR1 MNHEY and CDR2 SMNVEV come from the germline V gene (reference sequence). The CDR3 sequence: CASSNGLPSSYEQYF. The CDR3 bases are TGTGCCAGTTCAAACGGACTCCCGAGCTCCTACGAGCAGTACTTC.

V gene TRBV28 combines with J gene TRBJ2-4, with a tentative D call TRBD1 (6 bases). Trimming shortened V by 10 bases and J by 3 bases, and 19 bases separated the two germline ends. Germline CDR1 MDHEN, CDR2 SYDVKM. This CDR3 comprises 15 residues. CDR3 residues: CATQGTGLSKNIQYF. In DNA, the CDR3 is TGTGCCACCCAGGGTACAGGGCTGAGCAAAAACATTCAGTACTTC.

The chain couples TRBV28 to TRBJ1-1, with 10 bases matching TRBD1. The germline V gene has CDR1 MDHEN and CDR2 SYDVKM. The CDR3 is 14 residues long. After removal of 7 bases from V and 10 bases from J, the junction contained 12 bases not matched to a gene. The CDR3 loop reads CASITGGQGLVAFF. The CDR3 nucleotides are TGTGCCAGCATCACGGGGGGACAGGGGTTAGTAGCTTTCTTT.

The CDR3 coding sequence is TGCGCCAGCAGCCAAGTATACGACCGATTAAATTTAGCCAAAAACATTCAGTACTTC. Its translation: CASSQVYDRLNLAKNIQYF. This chain uses TRBV4-1 with TRBJ2-4; D ambiguous. Trimming pared 1 base from V and 0 bases from J, leaving 19 bases between. The germline CDR1 and CDR2 sequences are MGHRA and YSYEKL. This CDR3 is built from 19 residues.

The chain employs TRBV19 and TRBJ2-2, with TRBD1 as a possible D gene (5 bases). The V and J ends lost 5 bases and 7 bases respectively, with 14 bases between them. From germline, CDR1 is LNHDA and CDR2 SQIVND (reference sequence). The CDR3 sequence is 14 residues long. DNA of the CDR3: TGTGCCAGTAGTGCCTCAAAGGGGTACGGGGAGCTGTTTTTT. Amino acids: CASSASKGYGELFF.

The V call is TRBV28, the J call TRBJ2-7; no firm D call. Trimming cost V 4 bases and J 0 bases, with 10 bases left between them. The length of the CDR3 is 14 residues. CDR1 and CDR2 from the germline V gene are MDHEN and SYDVKM. CDR3 nucleotides: TGTGCCAGCAGTTGGCCTCCTCACTCCTACGAGCAGTACTTC. As protein: CASSWPPHSYEQYF.

The chain combines TRBV5-1 with TRBJ2-3; the match to TRBD2 covers 9 bases. The junction had 6 bases not matched to a gene; V was cut back by 1 base and J by 6 bases. CDR1 and CDR2 from the germline V gene are SGHRS and YFSETQ. The length of the CDR3 is 15 residues. Written as DNA, the CDR3 is TGCGCCAGCAGCTTGTTAGCGGGAGTCGGGGATACGCAGTATTTT. Translation: CASSLLAGVGDTQYF. Combining the CDR3 with reference TRBV5-1 and TRBJ2-3 gives the whole variable domain KAGVTQTPRYLIKTRGQQVTLSCSPISGHRSVSWYQQTPGQGLQFLFEYFSETQRNKGNFPGRFSGRQFSNSRSEMNVSTLELGDSALYLCASSLLAGVGDTQYFGPGTRLTVL.

This clone was counted between two and nine times. The chain uses TRBV5-1 and TRBJ1-1; unclear D gene. V was pared by 2 bases and J by 1 base, with 12 bases between. CDR1 is SGHRS and CDR2 is YFSETQ in the germline V gene. The CDR3 extends over 15 amino acids. CDR3 in DNA: TGCGCCAGCAGCTTATATTTGGGAGGGAACACTGAAGCTTTCTTT. Its protein is CASSLYLGGNTEAFF.

The chain has TRBV9 and TRBJ2-7; no definite D call. The CDR3 extends over 14 amino acids. From germline, CDR1 is SGDLS and CDR2 YYNGEE. V lost 4 bases, J lost 1 base, and 12 bases lay in between. In nucleotides, the CDR3 is TGTGCCAGCAGCCCCCACCCCGCGTCCTACGAGCAGTACTTC. It encodes CASSPHPASYEQYF.

This clone occurred a few times. The rearrangement uses TRBV4-2 and TRBJ1-4; D may be TRBD1 (5 bases). Germline-derived CDR1 and CDR2 are LGHNA and YNFKEQ. This CDR3 region has 14 residues. V was cut by 0 bases and J by 11 bases, with 13 bases left in between. The CDR3 DNA reads as TGTGCCAGCAGCCAAGAGGGTGTGGGGCAGAAACTGTTTTTT. It yields the protein CASSQEGVGQKLFF.

This clone was seen only once. This chain connects TRBV5-6 to TRBJ2-3; D might be TRBD1 or TRBD2, each matching 6 bases. Germline V gene lookup returns CDR1 SGHDT and CDR2 YYEEEE. V was pared by 1 base and J by 2 bases, with 8 bases between. The CDR3 is 14 amino acids. As DNA, the CDR3 is TGTGCCAGCAGCTTGTCGGGGGCCACAGATACGCAGTATTTT. Translating gives CASSLSGATDTQYF.